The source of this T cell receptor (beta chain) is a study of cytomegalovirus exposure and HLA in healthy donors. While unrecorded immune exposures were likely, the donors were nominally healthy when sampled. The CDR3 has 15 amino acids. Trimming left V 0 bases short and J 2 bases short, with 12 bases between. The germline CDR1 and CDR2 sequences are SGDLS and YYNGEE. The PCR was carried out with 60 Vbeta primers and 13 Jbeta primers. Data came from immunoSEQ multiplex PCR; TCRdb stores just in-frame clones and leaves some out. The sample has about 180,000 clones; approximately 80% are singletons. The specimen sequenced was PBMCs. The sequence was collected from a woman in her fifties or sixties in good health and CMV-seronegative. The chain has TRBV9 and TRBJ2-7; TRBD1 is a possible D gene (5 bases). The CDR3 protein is CASSVAGRGPYEQYF. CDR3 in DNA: TGTGCCAGCAGCGTAGCGGGTAGGGGCCCCTACGAGCAGTACTTC.